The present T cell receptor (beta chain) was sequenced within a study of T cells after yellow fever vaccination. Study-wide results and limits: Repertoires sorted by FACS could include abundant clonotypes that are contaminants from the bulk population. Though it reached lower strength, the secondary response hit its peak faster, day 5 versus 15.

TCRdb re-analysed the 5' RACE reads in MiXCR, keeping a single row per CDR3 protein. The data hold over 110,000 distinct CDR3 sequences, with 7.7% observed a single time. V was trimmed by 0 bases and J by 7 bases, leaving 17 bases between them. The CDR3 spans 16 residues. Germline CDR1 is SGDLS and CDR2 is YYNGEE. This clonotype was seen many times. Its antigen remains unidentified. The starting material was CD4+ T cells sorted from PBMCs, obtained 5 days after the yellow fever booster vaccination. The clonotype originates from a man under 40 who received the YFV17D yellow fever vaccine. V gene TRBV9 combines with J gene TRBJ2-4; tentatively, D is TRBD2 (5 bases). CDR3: CASSVDADGPGNIQYF. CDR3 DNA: TGTGCCAGCAGCGTAGATGCAGACGGCCCGGGGAACATTCAGTACTTC.